Listed here are 15 T cell receptor beta chains from one sample, sequenced in a study of somatic mutations in cytotoxic T cells in rheumatoid arthritis (dated by TCRdb to between 2016 and 2019). Library prep was done by the immunoSEQ multiplex PCR assay. TCRdb took over this immuneACCESS table, retaining in-frame rearrangements with V and J assigned. Such tables are incomplete; in checked studies, under half of the missing clones stem from an unresolved V gene, and the remainder is unexplained. The sample records 2,300 or so clones, approximately 86% of which are singletons. Of the sample, roughly 10% falls within the top ten clones. Source material: CD8+ T cells sorted from blood. All receptors derive from a woman in her 70s with rheumatoid arthritis.

The count of this clone is one. The chain joins TRBV4-2 to TRBJ2-1, with D possibly being TRBD2 (5 bases). The V end was cut by 3 bases, the J end by 5 bases, with 11 bases between. In germline, CDR1 is LGHNA, CDR2 YNFKEQ. CDR3 length: 14 residues. Here the CDR3 reads CASSHGELDNEQFF. In DNA, the CDR3 is TGTGCCAGCAGCCATGGAGAACTAGACAATGAGCAGTTCTTC.

The gene calls are TRBV6-4 and TRBJ2-7; 10 bases map to TRBD2. Germline CDR1 is MRHNA and CDR2 is SNTAGT. This CDR3 is 15 amino acids long. V lost 3 bases and J lost 0; bases outside the gene matches: 2. This chain's CDR3 is CASSELAGSSYEQYF. CDR3 coding DNA: TGTGCCAGCAGTGAACTAGCGGGGAGCTCCTACGAGCAGTACTTC.

The chain carries TRBV27 and TRBJ2-7; 13 nucleotides agree with TRBD2. J gave up 4 bases and V 5 bases, and 17 bases lay outside the gene matches. There are 19 residues in the CDR3. CDR1 and CDR2 from the germline V gene are MNHEY and SMNVEV (reference sequence). The CDR3 is CASSPGLAGDYSSVYEQYF. The CDR3 coding sequence is TGTGCCAGCAGTCCCGGACTAGCGGGAGATTATTCTTCTGTATACGAGCAGTACTTC.

Notes on this clone: Different DNA sequences within this sample yield the same CDR3. The chain has TRBV10-1 and TRBJ1-6; D unresolved. Germline CDR1 WNHNN, CDR2 SYGVQD (reference sequence). Trimming removed 6 bases from V and 0 bases from J, with 18 bases in between. This CDR3 region has 18 residues. CDR3 nucleotide sequence: TGCGCCAGCAGGACGACGGCGCAGGATCGCTCCTATAATTCACCCCTCCACTTT. Protein sequence: CASRTTAQDRSYNSPLHF.

This chain links TRBV6-5 with TRBJ2-7; D may be TRBD1 (6 bases). Trimming stripped 0 bases from V and 3 bases from J, with 15 bases between. This CDR3 spans 16 amino acids. Per the germline V gene, CDR1 is MNHEY and CDR2 is SVGAGI. The CDR3 DNA reads TGTGCCAGCAGTTACTCGCAATGGACAGCCCACTACGAGCAGTACTTC. Amino acids: CASSYSQWTAHYEQYF.

The chain links TRBV28 to TRBJ2-2; TRBD2 might be the D (6 bases). CDR1 is MDHEN, CDR2 SYDVKM, per germline. This CDR3 contains 16 residues. Trimming pared 3 bases from V and 2 bases from J, leaving 13 bases between. The CDR3 is CASSFRRDGNTGELFF. In DNA form, the CDR3 reads TGTGCCAGCAGTTTTCGGCGGGATGGAAACACCGGGGAGCTGTTTTTT.

This clone was recorded only once. This rearrangement joins TRBV7-2 to TRBJ2-7; no clear D gene. Trimming pared 5 bases from V and 3 bases from J, leaving 5 bases between. The CDR3 spans 11 residues. Per germline, CDR1 SGHTA and CDR2 FQGNSA. The CDR3 loop reads CASSLRYEQYF. CDR3 bases: TGTGCCAGCAGCCTCCGCTACGAGCAGTACTTC. Full variable domain (rest looked up from reference TRBV7-2 and TRBJ2-7): GAGVSQSPSNKVTEKGKDVELRCDPISGHTALYWYRQSLGQGLEFLIYFQGNSAPDKSGLPSDRFSAERTGGSVSTLTIQRTQQEDSAVYLCASSLRYEQYFGPGTRLTVT.

The chain couples TRBV29-1 to TRBJ1-1; D call uncertain. The CDR3 runs 14 residues. Germline V gene lookup returns CDR1 SQVTM and CDR2 ANQGSEA. V lost 3 bases, J lost 1 base, and 12 bases lay in between. This CDR3 reads CSVDKASGNTEAFF. Written as DNA, the CDR3 is TGCAGCGTTGATAAAGCGAGCGGGAACACTGAAGCTTTCTTT.

This chain links TRBV4-3 with TRBJ1-1, with 10 bases that match TRBD1. Trimming took 0 bases from V and 4 from J; bases not matched to a gene: 2. Germline CDR1 LGHNA, CDR2 YSLEER. The CDR3 sequence is 15 residues long. Here the CDR3 reads CASSQEDRGLTEAFF. The CDR3 nucleotides are TGCGCCAGCAGCCAAGAAGACAGGGGGCTCACTGAAGCTTTCTTT.

This chain connects TRBV28 to TRBJ2-5, with D possibly matching TRBD1 (6 bases). Between the trimmed V and J ends, which lost 4 bases and 2 bases, there was a span of 8 bases. This CDR3 comprises 13 residues. Per the germline V gene, CDR1 is MDHEN and CDR2 is SYDVKM. CDR3 DNA: TGTGCCAGCAGTTCCGACAGGCAAGAGACCCAGTACTTC. Translating it yields CASSSDRQETQYF.

The V gene is TRBV4-1, the J gene TRBJ2-5; tentatively, D is TRBD2 (7 bases). V lost 6 bases to trimming and J lost 4 bases, with 18 bases between them. The CDR3 sequence is 15 residues long. Germline lookup yields CDR1 MGHRA and CDR2 YSYEKL. The CDR3 nucleotides read TGCGCCAGCAGGCTTTCGGGGGGCGAAGGAGAGACCCAGTACTTC. This sequence encodes CASRLSGGEGETQYF.

The chain uses TRBV7-8 and TRBJ2-1, with TRBD2 identical over 10 bases. The CDR3 contains 17 residues. J gave up 7 bases and V 2 bases, and 11 bases lay outside the gene matches. Germline CDR1 reads SGHVS; CDR2 reads FQNEAQ. The CDR3 nucleotides read TGTGCCAGCAGCTTATATCCCGCAGCGGGAGGGACTAATGAGCAGTTCTTC. This encodes CASSLYPAAGGTNEQFF.

The V gene is TRBV10-1, the J gene TRBJ2-6, with a weak D call TRBD2 (5 bases). Trimming pared 2 bases from V and 12 bases from J, leaving 8 bases between. The germline V gene encodes CDR1 WNHNN and CDR2 SYGVQD (reference sequence). There are 12 residues in the CDR3. The CDR3 DNA reads TGCGCCAGCAGTGAGGGGGAGACCGTCCTGACTTTC. Amino acids: CASSEGETVLTF.

The rearrangement links TRBV4-1 to TRBJ1-2; 9 positions match TRBD1. J lost 7 bases, V lost 2 bases, and 5 bases had no gene match. This CDR3 has 14 residues. Germline assignment: CDR1 MGHRA and CDR2 YSYEKL. CDR3 protein: CASSQRTGGGGYTF. In nucleotides, the CDR3 is TGCGCCAGCAGCCAACGTACAGGGGGCGGTGGCTACACCTTC.

The chain uses TRBV7-9 and TRBJ1-4; 7 nucleotides agree with TRBD1. CDR3 length: 15 amino acids. The trim removed 2 bases at V and 5 bases at J, leaving 5 bases unmatched. CDR1 and CDR2 from the germline V gene are SEHNR and FQNEAQ (reference sequence). The CDR3 sequence: CASSLWDSQNEKLFF. In DNA form, the CDR3 reads TGTGCCAGCAGCTTATGGGACAGCCAAAATGAAAAACTGTTTTTT.